Following are 24 T cell receptor beta chains from one sample sequenced in a study of CD8 T cells in ankylosing spondylitis. TCRdb reanalysed the 5' RACE reads using MiXCR and keeps one entry per CDR3 protein. The sample yields around 140,000 distinct CDR3 sequences, 10% to 12% seen once. Sequencing was carried out using blood, either unsorted or a sorted T cell fraction (not recorded which). These receptors all come from a female donor with ankylosing spondylitis or in good health (not recorded which).

In nucleotides, the CDR3 is TGTGCCAGCAGCTTGTTTCGGACTAGCGGATACACAGATACGCAGTATTTT. This sequence encodes CASSLFRTSGYTDTQYF. The chain carries TRBV11-2 and TRBJ2-3; 10 bases are shared with TRBD2. With V trimmed by 3 bases and J by 2 bases, 8 bases remained unmatched. From germline, CDR1 is SGHAT and CDR2 FQNNGV. CDR3 length equals 17 residues.

This clonotype was recorded many times. The chain couples TRBV29-1 to TRBJ2-7; 9 positions agree with TRBD1. Germline-derived CDR1 and CDR2 are SQVTM and ANQGSEA. V was pared by 4 bases and J by 4 bases, with 5 bases of the junction left unmatched. The CDR3 has 13 residues. DNA for the CDR3: TGCAGCGTTGGCGACAGGGGGGGGTACGAGCAGTACTTC. This gives the protein CSVGDRGGYEQYF.

The genes are TRBV5-1 and TRBJ2-2, with TRBD2 as a possible D gene (6 bases). The CDR3 is 15 residues long. Looked up from germline, CDR1 is SGHRS and CDR2 is YFSETQ. Trimming pared 6 bases from V and 1 base from J, leaving 13 bases between. CDR3 sequence: CASTVAGLNTGELFF. CDR3 DNA sequence: TGCGCCAGCACAGTCGCGGGGTTGAACACCGGGGAGCTGTTTTTT.

At least ten counts were recorded for this clonotype. V usage is TRBV11-2 and J usage is TRBJ2-7; 8 nucleotides match TRBD1. With V trimmed by 5 bases and J by 4 bases, 10 bases remained unmatched. Germline-derived CDR1 and CDR2 are SGHAT and FQNNGV. This CDR3 region has 15 residues. The CDR3 loop reads CASSPRQGLGYEQYF. CDR3 sequence (DNA): TGTGCCAGCAGCCCTCGACAGGGGTTAGGTTACGAGCAGTACTTC.

There are many counts of this clonotype. The chain carries TRBV30 and TRBJ2-3; D gene uncertain. Germline-derived CDR1 and CDR2 are GTSNPN and SVGIG (reference sequence). The CDR3 totals 13 residues. Trimming removed 2 bases from V and 2 bases from J, with 8 bases in between. CDR3 amino acids: CAWSKADTDTQYF. Here the CDR3 DNA reads TGTGCCTGGAGTAAGGCAGACACAGATACGCAGTATTTT.

This clonotype has a count of ten or more. This sequence joins TRBV20-1 and TRBJ2-1; D remains unclear. The V gene lost 0 bases and the J gene lost 0 bases, with 6 bases spanning the gap. The CDR3 is 14 residues long. CDR1 DFQATT and CDR2 SNEGSKA come from the germline V gene (reference sequence). The DNA for the CDR3 is TGCAGTGCTAGAGATCAGGACTCCTACAATGAGCAGTTCTTC. Translated, it gives CSARDQDSYNEQFF.

This clonotype was recorded many times. CDR3 in DNA: TGTGCCAGCAGTGAAGAAGTATCAGGGAGGGACACTGAAGCTTTCTTT. Protein: CASSEEVSGRDTEAFF. The chain employs TRBV6-1 and TRBJ1-1, with D possibly matching TRBD1 (5 bases). V was pared by 1 base and J by 3 bases, with 15 bases between. Germline-derived CDR1 and CDR2 are MNHNS and SASEGT. The CDR3 has 16 amino acids.

In its sample, this clonotype was seen many times. The chain recombines TRBV7-9 with TRBJ1-3; 9 bases agree with TRBD1. The CDR3 extends over 16 amino acids. The V gene end was trimmed by 4 bases and the J gene end by 0 bases; junction bases not matched to a gene: 4. Germline CDR1 and CDR2: SEHNR and FQNEAQ (reference sequence). The CDR3 region has the DNA TGTGCCAGCAGCTCACAGGGGGCTGGCTCTGGAAACACCATATATTTT. Translating it yields CASSSQGAGSGNTIYF. The variable domain in full, with the rest retrieved from reference TRBV7-9 and TRBJ1-3, is DTGVSQNPRHKITKRGQNVTFRCDPISEHNRLYWYRQTLGQGPEFLTYFQNEAQLEKSRLLSDRFSAERPKGSFSTLEIQRTEQGDSAMYLCASSSQGAGSGNTIYFGEGSWLTVV.

Many counts were recorded for this clonotype. V and J are TRBV30 and TRBJ2-7, with a tentative D call TRBD2 (5 bases). Trimming took 3 bases from V and 5 from J, leaving 8 bases between them. The CDR3 is 11 residues long. Germline values: CDR1 GTSNPN, CDR2 SVGIG (reference sequence). In DNA form, the CDR3 reads TGTGCCTGGAGCCGGACTCACGAGCAGTACTTC. This sequence encodes CAWSRTHEQYF.

The rearrangement joins TRBV28 to TRBJ2-7; D ambiguous. The germline gives CDR1 MDHEN, CDR2 SYDVKM. The V and J ends lost 5 bases and 0 bases respectively, with 8 bases between them. The CDR3 loop spans 13 amino acids. The CDR3 loop reads CASSQRTSYEQYF. DNA for the CDR3: TGTGCCAGCAGTCAACGAACCTCCTACGAGCAGTACTTC.

This clonotype was picked up many times. This chain joins TRBV11-3 and TRBJ1-1; D is possibly TRBD1 (5 bases). CDR1 SGHNT and CDR2 YENEEA come from the germline V gene. With 0 bases removed from V and 11 bases from J, the gap between germline ends came to 13 bases. This CDR3 has 13 residues. The CDR3 coding sequence is TGTGCCAGCAGCTTAGAGGTGGAGGGGATGGCTTTCTTT. This translates into CASSLEVEGMAFF.

In this sample, this clonotype turned up many times. The CDR3 bases are TGTGCCAGCAGTGACTTACAGGGGTTGGAGCAGTTCTTC. Amino acid sequence: CASSDLQGLEQFF. The chain has TRBV6-4 and TRBJ2-1, with TRBD1 identical over 7 bases. Germline V gene data show CDR1 as MRHNA and CDR2 as SNTAGT. The junction had 4 bases not matched to a gene; V was cut back by 1 base and J by 10 bases. This CDR3 is 13 amino acids long.

This clonotype has at least ten counts. V and J are TRBV7-8 and TRBJ2-1; unclear D gene. Between the trimmed V and J ends, which lost 1 base and 5 bases, there was a span of 12 bases. This CDR3 has 15 amino acids. Germline lookup yields CDR1 SGHVS and CDR2 FQNEAQ. DNA of the CDR3: TGTGCCAGCAGCTTAGTCTTCACGACAAACAATGAGCAGTTCTTC. Protein: CASSLVFTTNNEQFF.

In this sample, this clonotype turned up many times. V is TRBV7-9 and J is TRBJ1-1; D possibly corresponds to TRBD1 (5 bases). Per the germline V gene, CDR1 is SEHNR and CDR2 is FQNEAQ (reference sequence). V was shortened by 7 bases and J by 4 bases, with 13 bases between the two germline ends. This CDR3 is built from 13 residues. The CDR3 DNA reads as TGTGCCAGCACCAGGATCGGGGCCACTGAAGCTTTCTTT. This codes for CASTRIGATEAFF.

In this sample, this clonotype turned up many times. The chain combines TRBV11-2 with TRBJ2-1; D is unresolved. Germline assignment: CDR1 SGHAT and CDR2 FQNNGV. The CDR3 extends over 18 amino acids. V was cut by 4 bases and J by 0 bases, with 19 bases left in between. DNA for the CDR3: TGTGCCAGCAGCTACCCCCTTCGGCGTCAAAGCTCCTACAATGAGCAGTTCTTC. Amino acid sequence: CASSYPLRRQSSYNEQFF.

The chain combines TRBV20-1 with TRBJ1-5; 7 bases fit TRBD1. Germline V lookup: CDR1 DFQATT, CDR2 SNEGSKA (reference sequence). V trimming: 6 bases; J trimming: 5 bases; junction bases outside the gene matches: 10. The CDR3 extends over 14 amino acids. The CDR3 DNA follows: TGCAGTGCGACTGGGAACAGGGGCGATCAGCCCCAGCATTTT. Encoded protein: CSATGNRGDQPQHF.

This clonotype was seen at least ten times. The rearrangement joins TRBV29-1 to TRBJ1-1, with TRBD1 as a possible D gene (5 bases). Germline-derived CDR1 and CDR2 are SQVTM and ANQGSEA. The CDR3 is 13 amino acids. Trimming stripped 3 bases from V and 4 bases from J, with 12 bases between. The CDR3: CSVDRQGGTEAFF. The CDR3 bases are TGCAGCGTTGATAGGCAGGGAGGCACTGAAGCTTTCTTT.

This clonotype showed up many times. The chain carries TRBV5-5 and TRBJ1-1; tentative D call: TRBD1 (5 bases). The V gene lost 0 bases and the J gene lost 3 bases, with 9 bases spanning the gap. CDR1 is SGHKS and CDR2 is YYEKEE in the germline V gene (reference sequence). The CDR3 consists of 14 residues. CDR3 amino acids: CASSLGQLYTEAFF. CDR3 in DNA: TGTGCCAGCAGCTTGGGACAGTTATACACTGAAGCTTTCTTT.

Concerning this clonotype: One junction end disagrees with the germline gene, perhaps due to a read error. The J gene is TRBJ1-4, the V gene TRBV7-9; possibly TRBD1 for D (6 bases). The length of the CDR3 is 15 residues. Looked up from germline, CDR1 is SEHNR and CDR2 is FQNEAQ (reference sequence). CDR3 in DNA: TGTACCAGCAGCTTAGCGGGACACGGTAATGAAAAACTGTTTTTT. Its protein product is CTSSLAGHGNEKLFF.

This clonotype has ten or more counts. The rearrangement uses TRBV5-1 and TRBJ2-1; D not certain. This CDR3 is built from 14 residues. Germline V CDR1 and CDR2: SGHRS, YFSETQ. V was shortened by 0 bases and J by 12 bases, with 16 bases between the two germline ends. CDR3 coding DNA: TGCGCCAGCAGCTTGGCCCTTAGCAATGAGCGGCAGTTCTTC. It specifies CASSLALSNERQFF.

This clonotype was counted ten times or more. The gene calls are TRBV20-1 and TRBJ1-4; D call uncertain. CDR1 and CDR2 from the germline V gene are DFQATT and SNEGSKA (reference sequence). This CDR3 is 13 amino acids long. V lost 3 bases and J 8 bases, leaving 13 bases between the germline ends. The CDR3 DNA is TGCAGTGCTAGTTCAGCCTTCGCAGAAAAACTGTTTTTT. As protein: CSASSAFAEKLFF.

By frequency in the sample, this clonotype is medium-sized. The chain carries TRBV12-3 or TRBV12-4 and TRBJ1-1; D unclear. Trimming pared 3 bases from V and 3 bases from J, leaving 5 bases between. The length of the CDR3 is 12 residues. The CDR3 DNA follows: TGTGCCAGCAGTTTTTTGGACACTGAAGCTTTCTTT. Translated: CASSFLDTEAFF.

Ten or more counts support this clonotype. The chain combines TRBV24-1 with TRBJ2-1; 15 bases map to TRBD2. Germline values: CDR1 KGHDR, CDR2 SFDVKD. CDR3 length: 20 amino acids. Trimming at V came to 4 bases and at J to 0 bases, leaving 9 bases not matched to a gene. This chain's CDR3 is CATSDPGTSGRTSSYNEQFF. The CDR3 DNA reads TGTGCCACCAGTGACCCCGGGACTAGCGGGAGGACGAGCTCCTACAATGAGCAGTTCTTC.

Many counts were recorded for this clonotype. The CDR3 nucleotides are TGCGCCAGCAGCTCCGGGACAGGGGCTACGTATGAGCAGTTCTTC. Amino acid sequence: CASSSGTGATYEQFF. V and J are TRBV5-1 and TRBJ2-1; TRBD1 aligns across 10 bases. Trimming took 3 bases from V and 8 from J; bases not matched to a gene: 8. Germline V CDR1 and CDR2: SGHRS, YFSETQ. This CDR3 region has 15 residues.